Listed here are 17 T cell receptor beta chains from one sample, sequenced in a study of blood T cell repertoires in COVID-19. TCRdb keeps only in-frame clones here, not all; method: immunoSEQ multiplex PCR. The sample yields about 78,000 clones, roughly 86% seen once. The sample comprised peripheral blood. These receptors all stem from a man in his fifties with active or convalescent COVID-19.

The chain joins TRBV3-1 (or the pseudogene TRBV3-2) to TRBJ2-5, with 10 bases fitting TRBD1. The CDR3 totals 15 residues. The J segment lost 1 base and the V segment lost 4 bases, leaving 3 bases of the junction unmatched. CDR1 and CDR2 (germline): LGHDT, YNNKEL (reference sequence). The CDR3 bases are TGTGCCAGCAGCCCGCGGACAGGGGGCCAAGAGACCCAGTACTTC. This translates into CASSPRTGGQETQYF.

The J gene is TRBJ1-2, the V gene TRBV6-6; TRBD1 aligns across 7 bases. The germline V gene has CDR1 MNHNY and CDR2 SVGAGI (reference sequence). The CDR3 spans 11 residues. With V trimmed by 7 bases and J by 7 bases, 3 bases remained unmatched. The CDR3 region is CASTQGSGYTF. The CDR3 nucleotides are TGTGCCAGCACACAGGGGTCTGGCTACACCTTC.

The rearrangement links TRBV25-1 to TRBJ1-4; D possibly corresponds to TRBD1 (5 bases). V lost 2 bases to trimming and J lost 8 bases, with 15 bases between them. The CDR3 sequence is 15 residues long. CDR1 and CDR2 from the germline V gene are MGHDK and SYGVNS. This chain's CDR3 is CASSEHRGVEEKLFF. CDR3 in DNA: TGTGCCAGCAGTGAACATCGGGGGGTGGAGGAAAAACTGTTTTTT. Full variable domain (missing parts from reference TRBV25-1 and TRBJ1-4): EADIYQTPRYLVIGTGKKITLECSQTMGHDKMYWYQQDPGMELHLIHYSYGVNSTEKGDLSSESTVSRIRTEHFPLTLESARPSHTSQYLCASSEHRGVEEKLFFGSGTQLSVL.

The chain carries TRBV11-2 and TRBJ2-1; 14 positions agree with TRBD2. Germline V gives CDR1 SGHAT, CDR2 FQNNGV. Trimming at V came to 4 bases and at J to 8 bases, leaving 10 bases not matched to a gene. The CDR3 is made up of 17 amino acids. The CDR3 protein is CASSSRTSGGLGDEQFF. The DNA of the CDR3 is TGTGCCAGCAGCTCTCGGACTAGCGGGGGGCTGGGGGATGAGCAGTTCTTC.

The CDR3 DNA sequence: TGTGCCAGCAGCTTAGGGGGCATAGCGGGGGACTACGAGCAGTACTTC. Protein: CASSLGGIAGDYEQYF. J is TRBJ2-7 and V is TRBV7-6, with 9 bases lining up with TRBD2. The CDR3 extends over 16 amino acids. Germline V CDR1 and CDR2: SGHVS, FNYEAQ. V was pared by 1 base and J by 3 bases, with 7 bases of the junction left unmatched.

This clone was counted only a few times. This chain links TRBV7-5 with TRBJ1-4. TRBV7-5 is recorded as a pseudogene. The CDR3 contains 15 residues. The CDR3 DNA is TGTGTCAGAAGCCGAAGAGGGGGGGATAATGAAAAACTGTTTTTT. It encodes CVRSRRGGDNEKLFF.

The V call is TRBV28, the J call TRBJ1-1, with 7 positions matching TRBD1. Unmatched junction bases numbered 3, after V lost 5 bases and J lost 3 bases. Germline-derived CDR1 and CDR2 are MDHEN and SYDVKM. The CDR3 totals 13 residues. This CDR3 is CASSPTGYTEAFF. The CDR3, as DNA: TGTGCCAGCAGTCCGACAGGGTACACTGAAGCTTTCTTT.

The chain employs TRBV6-1 and TRBJ2-2; 7 bases agree with TRBD1. V dropped 3 bases and J dropped 1; count of bases not matched to a gene: 2. CDR3 length: 15 residues. The germline V gene encodes CDR1 MNHNS and CDR2 SASEGT. The CDR3: CASSDGTENTGELFF. The CDR3 DNA follows: TGTGCCAGCAGTGATGGGACAGAGAACACCGGGGAGCTGTTTTTT.

The genes are TRBV6-6 and TRBJ2-3; 11 positions agree with TRBD2. Germline V gives CDR1 MNHNY, CDR2 SVGAGI (reference sequence). This CDR3 comprises 15 residues. J lost 5 bases, V lost 6 bases, and 7 bases had no gene match. This chain's CDR3 is CASSQIAGGRDTQYF. The CDR3 nucleotides are TGTGCCAGCAGCCAAATAGCGGGGGGGAGAGATACGCAGTATTTT.

The genes are TRBV6-2 or TRBV6-3 and TRBJ2-3; 7 bases are shared with TRBD2. This CDR3 spans 15 amino acids. In germline, CDR1 is MNHEY, CDR2 SVGEGT. Unmatched junction bases numbered 10, after V lost 2 bases and J lost 8 bases. DNA for the CDR3: TGTGCCAGCAGTTACGTAGAACAGCCGGGAGGTACGCAGTATTTT. Its protein product is CASSYVEQPGGTQYF.

J is TRBJ2-7 and V is TRBV2; TRBD1 might be the D (5 bases). The CDR3 extends over 12 amino acids. From germline, CDR1 is SNHLY and CDR2 FYNNEI. V lost 8 bases and J 1 base, leaving 9 bases between the germline ends. CDR3 sequence: CASHTGSYEQYF. Written as DNA, the CDR3 is TGTGCCAGCCACACAGGTTCCTACGAGCAGTACTTC.

The chain employs TRBV2 and TRBJ2-7; D possibly corresponds to TRBD1 (6 bases). The CDR3 has 11 residues. CDR1 and CDR2 from the germline V gene are SNHLY and FYNNEI. Trimming stripped 8 bases from V and 4 bases from J, with 9 bases between. The CDR3 sequence is CASGTPYEQYV. CDR3 coding DNA: TGTGCCAGCGGGACACCTTACGAGCAGTACGTC.

J is TRBJ1-5 and V is TRBV18, with D possibly being TRBD1 (6 bases). V was trimmed by 6 bases and J by 3 bases, leaving 21 bases between them. There are 17 residues in the CDR3. CDR1 is KGHSH and CDR2 is LQKENI in the germline V gene. CDR3 coding DNA: TGTGCCAGCTCGGCGGACAGCCCAAGTGCCTACAATCAGCCCCAGCATTTT. Translating gives CASSADSPSAYNQPQHF.

The V and J genes are TRBV4-3 and TRBJ2-5; 7 bases map to TRBD1. Unmatched junction bases numbered 2, after V lost 4 bases and J lost 0 bases. CDR3 length: 14 amino acids. Germline V gene lookup returns CDR1 LGHNA and CDR2 YSLEER. The CDR3: CASSPGQHQETQYF. The CDR3 DNA sequence: TGCGCCAGCAGCCCGGGACAGCACCAAGAGACCCAGTACTTC.

The chain uses TRBV2 and TRBJ2-5; 8 nucleotides line up with TRBD1. The CDR3 runs to 12 residues. The J segment lost 5 bases and the V segment lost 4 bases, leaving 0 bases of the junction unmatched. Germline V gene data show CDR1 as SNHLY and CDR2 as FYNNEI. CDR3 DNA: TGTGCCAGCAGTGGACAGGGGGAGACCCAGTACTTC. As protein: CASSGQGETQYF.

The chain recombines TRBV25-1 with TRBJ2-2; D possibly corresponds to TRBD1 (6 bases). Germline V lookup: CDR1 MGHDK, CDR2 SYGVNS. The CDR3 sequence is 15 residues long. Trimming removed 3 bases at V and 2 bases at J, with 10 bases between. CDR3 coding DNA: TGTGCCAGCAGTGAGGGGACATTTAACACCGGGGAGCTGTTTTTT. This translates into CASSEGTFNTGELFF.

This clone was counted a single time. V and J are TRBV18 and TRBJ2-7; TRBD2 aligns across 10 bases. Per the germline V gene, CDR1 is KGHSH and CDR2 is LQKENI. J lost 3 bases, V lost 0 bases, and 2 bases had no gene match. This CDR3 comprises 15 residues. The CDR3 nucleotides are TGTGCCAGCTCACCACCCTCTAGCGGGGGCTACGAGCAGTACTTC. Its translation: CASSPPSSGGYEQYF.